This entry features one T cell receptor (beta chain) sequence. These data are taken from a study of blood T cell repertoires in COVID-19. The CDR3 totals 15 residues. CDR1 is SGHRS, CDR2 YFSETQ, per germline. Trimming left V 3 bases short and J 0 bases short, with 10 bases between. Under the authors' procedure: Cell counts per sample came from amplifying reference gene primers. The table came from immunoSEQ multiplex PCR; TCRdb's copy has only in-frame clones and leaves some out. That table furnishes V, J and clone size, whereas the DNA furnished D and trimming. The sample has about 81,000 clones; around 90% are singletons.

The specimen was peripheral blood. This receptor was taken from a woman of 80 years or more with acute or convalescent COVID-19. The chain carries TRBV5-1 and TRBJ1-3; D gene ambiguous. The CDR3 is CASSSSVNSGNTIYF. CDR3 nucleotides: TGCGCCAGCAGCTCCAGTGTTAACTCTGGAAACACCATATATTTT.